A selection of T cell receptor beta chains follows, all from one sample in a study of blood T cell repertoires in COVID-19. TCRdb's copy holds only in-frame clones and misses some; the assay was immunoSEQ multiplex PCR. The table includes a few hundred thousand clones, about four fifths detected once. Sequencing was carried out using PBMCs or T cells enriched from blood (not recorded which). All receptors derive from a woman in her 40s who had recovered from COVID-19. CDR3s include the opening cysteine and the closing phenylalanine or tryptophan. The order of the fields is V gene, J gene, D gene, CDR3 length, clone size, CDR3 protein, CDR3 DNA. The D gene is left open where the match is weak. Rows give clone size only sometimes, using once, few, many, or a class for an expanded clone.

>TRBV28|TRBJ2-3|TRBD2|16|.
CASSSLAGGRGDTQYF
TGTGCCAGCAGTTCACTAGCGGGGGGCCGGGGGGATACGCAGTATTTT
>TRBV7-8|TRBJ1-4|.|16|.
CASRSRRAQRNEKLFF
TGTGCCAGCAGGTCCAGGAGGGCCCAGCGTAATGAAAAACTGTTTTTT
>TRBV28|TRBJ1-5|.|15|.
CASSLGLGDGQPQHF
TGTGCCAGCAGTTTAGGACTGGGAGACGGTCAGCCCCAGCATTTT
>TRBV7-2|TRBJ1-5|.|15|.
CASTQSGSRGQPQHF
TGTGCCAGCACCCAATCGGGGTCCCGAGGGCAGCCCCAGCATTTT
>TRBV7-2|TRBJ2-3|TRBD2|17|once
CASSLNRLATSGDTQYF
TGTGCCAGCAGCTTAAATCGACTAGCGACCAGCGGAGATACGCAGTATTTT
>TRBV11-2|TRBJ2-5|TRBD2|16|.
CASSLDLAGAWGTQYF
TGTGCCAGCAGCTTAGATCTAGCGGGCGCTTGGGGGACCCAGTACTTC
>TRBV6-1|TRBJ1-6|.|15|.
CASSEGRRDNSPLHF
TGTGCCAGCAGTGAAGGAAGACGGGATAATTCACCCCTCCACTTT
>TRBV27|TRBJ1-2|.|11|many
CASSKGNGYTF
TGTGCCAGCAGTAAGGGGAATGGCTACACCTTC
>TRBV19|TRBJ2-3|TRBD1|20|.
CASSRAGQGLGRTSTDTQYF
TGTGCCAGTAGCCGGGCCGGACAGGGCCTGGGGCGAACTAGCACAGATACGCAGTATTTT
>TRBV5-1|TRBJ2-3|.|14|.
CASSSLGGADTQYF
TGCGCCAGCAGCTCACTTGGTGGAGCAGATACGCAGTATTTT
>TRBV21-1|TRBJ2-4|.|13|.
CASAGEAKNIQYF
TGTGCCAGCGCAGGGGAAGCCAAAAACATTCAGTACTTC
>TRBV9|TRBJ2-5|TRBD2|15|.
CASSGLAGDAETQYF
TGTGCCAGCAGCGGGCTAGCGGGAGATGCGGAGACCCAGTACTTC
>TRBV11-2|TRBJ1-3|.|11|.
CASSFGDTIYF
TGTGCCAGCAGCTTTGGAGACACCATATATTTT
>TRBV7-2|TRBJ2-1|.|14|.
CASSSLGLLNEQFF
TGTGCCAGCAGCTCCTTGGGACTTCTCAATGAGCAGTTCTTC
>TRBV29-1|TRBJ2-7|.|14|.
CSALPGMNAYEQYF
TGCAGCGCCCTACCAGGCATGAATGCCTACGAGCAGTACTTC
>TRBV2|TRBJ2-1|TRBD1|14|.
CASRTGQVNNEQFF
TGTGCCAGCAGAACGGGACAGGTCAACAATGAGCAGTTCTTC
>TRBV7-2|TRBJ1-4|.|15|.
CASSRRRGSNEKLFF
TGTGCCAGCAGCCGCAGAAGGGGCTCTAATGAAAAACTGTTTTTT
>TRBV7-9|TRBJ2-5|.|15|.
CASSFLLSRGETQYF
TGTGCCAGCAGCTTTTTGCTCTCGAGAGGGGAGACCCAGTACTTC
>TRBV3-1/TRBV3-2|TRBJ2-1|TRBD2|15|.
CASRSASGRVGEQFF
TGTGCCAGCAGATCTGCTAGCGGGAGGGTAGGTGAGCAGTTCTTC
>TRBV19|TRBJ2-1|.|15|.
CASSISASSYNEQFF
TGTGCCAGTAGTATTTCAGCGAGCTCCTACAATGAGCAGTTCTTC
>TRBV27|TRBJ2-1|TRBD2|16|.
CASSPSSGGGYNEQFF
TGTGCCAGCAGTCCGTCCAGCGGGGGCGGCTACAATGAGCAGTTCTTC
>TRBV5-6|TRBJ1-2|.|14|.
CASTPSTQNYGYTF
TGTGCCAGCACCCCTAGCACGCAAAACTATGGCTACACCTTC
>TRBV7-9|TRBJ1-3|.|16|.
CASSPRGPSSGNTIYF
TGTGCCAGCAGCCCCAGGGGCCCGAGCTCTGGAAACACCATATATTTT
>TRBV5-6|TRBJ2-3|TRBD2|15|few
CASSRTSGSWDTQYF
TGTGCCAGCAGTCGGACTAGCGGGAGTTGGGATACGCAGTATTTT
>TRBV15|TRBJ2-4|.|17|.
CATSREDSRLAKNIQYF
TGTGCCACCAGCAGAGAGGATTCGCGGTTAGCCAAAAACATTCAGTACTTC
>TRBV6-5|TRBJ1-5|TRBD1|15|.
CASRRTGASNQPQHF
TGTGCCAGCAGGCGGACAGGTGCGAGCAATCAGCCCCAGCATTTT